The 4 T cell receptor beta chains presented below share a single source sample, sequenced in a study of blood T cell repertoires in COVID-19. Measured with immunoSEQ multiplex PCR; TCRdb has only the in-frame clones, and not every one. The data show fewer than 200,000 clones, almost 85% seen once. The specimen was peripheral blood. All receptors come from a man aged 40-49 years who had recovered from COVID-19.

This clone was counted between two and nine times. V is TRBV7-9 and J is TRBJ2-6; D may be TRBD1 (6 bases). This CDR3 is 15 amino acids long. V was clipped by 7 bases and J by 3 bases, with 13 bases between them. Per the germline V gene, CDR1 is SEHNR and CDR2 is FQNEAQ (reference sequence). CDR3 protein: CASILGAIGANVLTF. The DNA for the CDR3 is TGTGCCAGCATATTGGGGGCTATTGGGGCCAACGTCCTGACTTTC.

This clone was found once. The chain carries TRBV12-5 and TRBJ2-7, with D possibly being TRBD2 (6 bases). The CDR3 length is 15 residues. In germline, CDR1 is LGHNT, CDR2 FRNRAP. Between the trimmed V and J ends, which lost 4 bases and 5 bases, there was a span of 18 bases. In DNA form, the CDR3 reads TGTGCTAGTGGTTCTCGGGACTCTGTGTGGGACGAGCAGTACTTC. Its translation is CASGSRDSVWDEQYF. The full variable domain, completed using reference TRBV12-5 and TRBJ2-7, is DARVTQTPRHKVTEMGQEVTMRCQPILGHNTVFWYRQTMMQGLELLAYFRNRAPLDDSGMPKDRFSAEMPDATLATLKIQPSEPRDSAVYFCASGSRDSVWDEQYFGPGTRLTVT.

The rearrangement joins TRBV6-2 or TRBV6-3 to TRBJ2-2, with TRBD2 identical over 9 bases. V lost 2 bases to trimming and J lost 2 bases; unmatched junction nucleotides: 12. The CDR3 totals 19 residues. From germline, CDR1 is MNHEY and CDR2 SVGEGT. This chain's CDR3 is CASSYPGAAGGPNTGELFF. Here the CDR3 DNA reads TGTGCCAGCAGTTACCCCGGGGCGGCGGGAGGGCCCAACACCGGGGAGCTGTTTTTT.

The rearrangement links TRBV25-1 to TRBJ2-2, with a possible D match to TRBD1 (6 bases). This CDR3 has 15 amino acids. V lost 10 bases and J 4 bases, leaving 19 bases between the germline ends. CDR1 is MGHDK and CDR2 is SYGVNS in the germline V gene. CDR3 in amino acids: CATKDSQVSTGELFF. The CDR3 region has the DNA TGTGCCACTAAGGACAGTCAAGTAAGCACCGGGGAGCTGTTTTTT.